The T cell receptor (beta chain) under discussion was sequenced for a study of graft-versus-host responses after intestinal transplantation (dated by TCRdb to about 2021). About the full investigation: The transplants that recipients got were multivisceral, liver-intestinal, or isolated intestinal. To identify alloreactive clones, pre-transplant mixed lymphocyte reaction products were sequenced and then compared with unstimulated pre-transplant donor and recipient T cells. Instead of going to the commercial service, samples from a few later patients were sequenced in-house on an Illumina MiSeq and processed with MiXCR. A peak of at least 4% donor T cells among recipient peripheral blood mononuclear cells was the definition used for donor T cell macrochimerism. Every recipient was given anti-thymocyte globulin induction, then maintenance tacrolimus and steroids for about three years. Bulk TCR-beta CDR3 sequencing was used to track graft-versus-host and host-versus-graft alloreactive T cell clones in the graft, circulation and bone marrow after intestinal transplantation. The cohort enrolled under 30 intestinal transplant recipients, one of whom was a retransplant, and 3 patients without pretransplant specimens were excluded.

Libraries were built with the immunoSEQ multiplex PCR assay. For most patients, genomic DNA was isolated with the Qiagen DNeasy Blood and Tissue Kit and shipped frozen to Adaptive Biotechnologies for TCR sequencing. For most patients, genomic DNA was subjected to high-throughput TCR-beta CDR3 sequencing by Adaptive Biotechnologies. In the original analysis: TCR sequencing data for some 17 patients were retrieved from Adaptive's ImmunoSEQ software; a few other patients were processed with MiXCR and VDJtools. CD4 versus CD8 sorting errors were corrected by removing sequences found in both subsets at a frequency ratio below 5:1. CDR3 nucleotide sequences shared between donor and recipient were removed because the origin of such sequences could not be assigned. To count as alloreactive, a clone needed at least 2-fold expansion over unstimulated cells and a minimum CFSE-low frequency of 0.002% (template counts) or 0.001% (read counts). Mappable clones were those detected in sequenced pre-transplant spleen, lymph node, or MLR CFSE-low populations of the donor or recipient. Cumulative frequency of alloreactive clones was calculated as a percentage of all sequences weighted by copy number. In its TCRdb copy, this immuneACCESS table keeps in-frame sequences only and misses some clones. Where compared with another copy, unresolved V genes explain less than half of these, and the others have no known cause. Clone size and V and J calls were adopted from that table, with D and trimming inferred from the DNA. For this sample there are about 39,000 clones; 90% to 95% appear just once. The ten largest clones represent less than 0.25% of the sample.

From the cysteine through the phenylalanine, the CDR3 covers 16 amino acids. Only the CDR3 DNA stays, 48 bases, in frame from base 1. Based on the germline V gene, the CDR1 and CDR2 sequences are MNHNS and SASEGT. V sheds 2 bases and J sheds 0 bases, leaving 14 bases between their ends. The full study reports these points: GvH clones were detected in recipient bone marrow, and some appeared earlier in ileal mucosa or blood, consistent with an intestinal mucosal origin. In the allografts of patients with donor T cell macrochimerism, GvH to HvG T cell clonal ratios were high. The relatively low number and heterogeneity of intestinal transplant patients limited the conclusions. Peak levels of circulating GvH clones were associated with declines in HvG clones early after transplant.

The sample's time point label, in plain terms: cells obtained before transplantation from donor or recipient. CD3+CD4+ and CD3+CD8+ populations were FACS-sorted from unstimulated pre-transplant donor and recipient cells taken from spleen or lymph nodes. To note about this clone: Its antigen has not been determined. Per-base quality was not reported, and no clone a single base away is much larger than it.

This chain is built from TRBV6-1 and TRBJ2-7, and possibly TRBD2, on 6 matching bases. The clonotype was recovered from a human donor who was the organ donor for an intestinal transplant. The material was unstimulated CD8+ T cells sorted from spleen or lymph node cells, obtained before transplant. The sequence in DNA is TGTGCCAGCAGTGAAACCGGAGGGATAAGCTCCTACGAGCAGTACTTC. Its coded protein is CASSETGGISSYEQYF.